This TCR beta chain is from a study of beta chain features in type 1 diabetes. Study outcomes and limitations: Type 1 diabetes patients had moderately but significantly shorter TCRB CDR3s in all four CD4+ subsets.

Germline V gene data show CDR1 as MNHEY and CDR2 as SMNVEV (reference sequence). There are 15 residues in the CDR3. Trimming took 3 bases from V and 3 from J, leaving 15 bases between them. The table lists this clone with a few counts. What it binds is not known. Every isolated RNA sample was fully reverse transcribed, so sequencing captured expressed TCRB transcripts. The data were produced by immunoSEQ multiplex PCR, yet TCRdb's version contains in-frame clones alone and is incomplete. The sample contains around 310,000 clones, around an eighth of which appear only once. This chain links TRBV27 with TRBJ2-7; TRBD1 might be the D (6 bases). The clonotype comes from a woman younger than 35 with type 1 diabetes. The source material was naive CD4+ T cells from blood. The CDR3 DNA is TGTGCCAGCAGTTTCTGGGGGCCCCCAGACTACGAGCAGTACTTC. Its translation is CASSFWGPPDYEQYF.